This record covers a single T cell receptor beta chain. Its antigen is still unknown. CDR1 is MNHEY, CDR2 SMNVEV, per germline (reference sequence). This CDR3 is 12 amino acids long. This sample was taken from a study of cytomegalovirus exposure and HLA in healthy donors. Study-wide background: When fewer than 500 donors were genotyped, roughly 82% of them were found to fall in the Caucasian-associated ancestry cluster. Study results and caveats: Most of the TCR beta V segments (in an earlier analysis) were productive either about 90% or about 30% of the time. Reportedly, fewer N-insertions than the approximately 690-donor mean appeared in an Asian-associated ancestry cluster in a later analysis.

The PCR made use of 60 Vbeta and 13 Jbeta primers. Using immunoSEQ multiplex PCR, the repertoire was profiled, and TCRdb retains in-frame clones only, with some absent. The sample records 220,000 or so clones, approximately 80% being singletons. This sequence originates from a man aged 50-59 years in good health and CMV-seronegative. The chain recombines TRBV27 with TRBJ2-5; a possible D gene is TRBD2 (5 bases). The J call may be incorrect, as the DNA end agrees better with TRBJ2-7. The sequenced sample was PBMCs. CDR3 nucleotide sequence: TGTGCCAGCAGTTTACTCGGGGTCGAGCAGTACTTC. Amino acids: CASSLLGVEQYF.